Detailed here is one T cell receptor beta chain. Its antigen is as yet unknown. This entry comes from a study of shared clonotypes between healthy human individuals. Study-level findings and limits: Limited genetic and exposure-history diversity came from having few donors. Memory subsets generally showed lower estimated richness than naive subsets.

Germline-derived CDR1 and CDR2 are MDHEN and SYDVKM. This CDR3 has 17 amino acids. The ends were cut back, 6 bases at V and 0 bases at J, with 19 bases in the middle. Several immunoSEQ 96-well plates shared each subset's DNA, each plate a replicate. Libraries were prepared by immunoSEQ multiplex PCR; TCRdb keeps only in-frame clonotypes and omits some of them. The sample consists of 1,100,000 or so clones, approximately 78% of them appearing once. V gene TRBV28 combines with J gene TRBJ2-3; D is possibly TRBD2 (7 bases). This clonotype originated in a young man in good health. Some clones in this sample may be carry-over from other donors' samples. What was sequenced was memory CD4+ T cells from PBMCs. Stated subset: CD45RA-negative fraction. The CDR3 DNA reads TGTGCCAGCAGCATTGGGGGCCAGCGGGGAAGCACAGATACGCAGTATTTT. Protein: CASSIGGQRGSTDTQYF.